The 13 T cell receptor beta chains listed next were all sequenced from one sample in a study of shared clonotypes between healthy human individuals. Using immunoSEQ multiplex PCR, the repertoire was profiled, and TCRdb retains in-frame clones only, with some absent. In the table there are about 510,000 clones, less than 85% of which are singletons. Sample: PBMCs. The receptors originated from a woman in her forties in good health. Some clones in this sample may be carry-over from other donors' samples.

Concerning this clone itself: A read error is likely here: a far larger clone is one base away. The sample has other DNA sequences that encode this CDR3 too. The CDR3 region is CASSLDRADTGELFF. CDR3 bases: TGTGCCAGCAGCTTAGACAGGGCCGACACCGGGGAGCTGTTCTTT. The V and J genes are TRBV7-8 and TRBJ2-2; D perhaps matches TRBD1 (6 bases). The CDR3 length is 15 residues. Germline lookup yields CDR1 SGHVS and CDR2 FQNEAQ.

This clone was seen a handful of times. The CDR3 reads CASSYDGNTEAFF. The DNA of the CDR3 is TGCGCCAGCAGCTATGACGGGAACACTGAAGCTTTCTTT. This chain connects TRBV10-1 to TRBJ1-1; D unresolved. The CDR3 runs 13 residues. V shed 6 bases and J shed 1 base, with 9 bases lying between them. The V gene's germline CDR1 is WNHNN and CDR2 SYGVQD (reference sequence).

The chain uses TRBV6-6 and TRBJ2-3; 10 bases match TRBD2. Trimming at V came to 4 bases and at J to 4 bases, leaving 8 bases not matched to a gene. The CDR3 contains 16 residues. Germline V CDR1 and CDR2: MNHNY, SVGAGI (reference sequence). The CDR3: CASSSLAGVSADTQYF. The CDR3 DNA follows: TGTGCCAGCAGTTCTCTAGCGGGAGTGTCGGCAGATACGCAGTATTTT.

The chain recombines TRBV18 with TRBJ1-3; D gene unclear. CDR3 size: 13 residues. V lost 0 bases, J lost 9 bases, and 9 bases lay in between. Germline values: CDR1 KGHSH, CDR2 LQKENI. This chain's CDR3 is CASSPPPPGTIYF. The DNA for the CDR3 is TGTGCCAGCTCACCACCCCCTCCTGGCACCATATATTTT.

About this clone itself: A junction end diverges from the germline sequence, so it may reflect a read error. This chain links TRBV6-1 with TRBJ1-2; 11 bases fit TRBD1. CDR1 and CDR2 from the germline V gene are MNHNS and SASEGT. This CDR3 spans 11 amino acids. The CDR3 here is CASGGQGAESF. CDR3 sequence (DNA): TGTGCCAGCGGAGGACAGGGGGCCGAAAGCTTC.

The chain carries TRBV2 and TRBJ2-2; D is perhaps TRBD1 or TRBD2 (6 bases each). Germline CDR1 reads SNHLY; CDR2 reads FYNNEI. The CDR3 loop spans 15 amino acids. V was shortened by 7 bases and J by 0 bases, with 12 bases between the two germline ends. The CDR3 DNA reads as TGTGCCAGCAACGCGGGGACATCGAACACCGGGGAGCTGTTTTTT. It codes for CASNAGTSNTGELFF. Full variable domain (missing parts from reference TRBV2 and TRBJ2-2): EPEVTQTPSHQVTQMGQEVILRCVPISNHLYFYWYRQILGQKVEFLVSFYNNEISEKSEIFDDQFSVERPDGSNFTLKIRSTKLEDSAMYFCASNAGTSNTGELFFGEGSRLTVL.

The chain carries TRBV5-1 and TRBJ2-1; 12 bases match TRBD2. This CDR3 has 16 residues. Trimming cost V 2 bases and J 10 bases; bases outside gene matches: 10. The V gene's germline CDR1 is SGHRS and CDR2 YFSETQ. CDR3 nucleotides: TGCGCCAGCAGCTTCCGACTAGCGGGAGAAGGTCAGGAGCAGTTCTTC. Its translation is CASSFRLAGEGQEQFF.

The CDR3 here is CASSLRARGLDYEQYF. CDR3 bases: TGTGCCAGCAGCTTGCGGGCCAGGGGGCTTGACTACGAGCAGTACTTC. V is TRBV5-5 and J is TRBJ2-7, with TRBD1 matching 8 bases. This CDR3 is built from 16 residues. V dropped 1 base and J dropped 3; count of bases not matched to a gene: 9. Germline V gene sequence: CDR1 SGHKS, CDR2 YYEKEE (reference sequence).

This chain links TRBV11-2 with TRBJ2-1; 11 bases align to TRBD2. The J segment lost 4 bases and the V segment lost 5 bases, leaving 4 bases of the junction unmatched. The CDR3 sequence is 15 residues long. Germline CDR1 SGHAT, CDR2 FQNNGV. CDR3 in DNA: TGTGCCAGCAGCCTTACTAGCGGGAGATACAATGAGCAGTTCTTC. Protein product: CASSLTSGRYNEQFF.

The chain uses TRBV28 and TRBJ2-1; 11 nucleotides align to TRBD2. The CDR3 is made up of 20 amino acids. Trimming at V came to 6 bases and at J to 3 bases, leaving 19 bases not matched to a gene. Germline V gives CDR1 MDHEN, CDR2 SYDVKM. The CDR3 DNA is TGTGCCAGCAGCACACGACTAGCGGGACCTCGGGACCTCGGCTACAATGAGCAGTTCTTC. Translated, it gives CASSTRLAGPRDLGYNEQFF. Complete variable domain (other parts from reference TRBV28 and TRBJ2-1): DVKVTQSSRYLVKRTGEKVFLECVQDMDHENMFWYRQDPGLGLRLIYFSYDVKMKEKGDIPEGYSVSREKKERFSLILESASTNQTSMYLCASSTRLAGPRDLGYNEQFFGPGTRLTVL.

This clone was recorded a few times. The chain recombines TRBV5-4 with TRBJ1-1; D is unresolved. Between the trimmed V and J ends, which lost 2 bases and 1 base, there was a span of 6 bases. Germline CDR1 SGHNT, CDR2 YYREEE (reference sequence). The CDR3 consists of 13 residues. The chain's CDR3 is CASSLGSNTEAFF. CDR3 nucleotides: TGTGCCAGCAGCTTAGGGTCGAACACTGAAGCTTTCTTT.

V and J are TRBV30 and TRBJ2-3, with D possibly matching TRBD1 (6 bases). Deletions cut 4 bases from V and 2 bases from J, with 10 bases between. CDR3 size: 13 residues. The V gene's germline CDR1 is GTSNPN and CDR2 SVGIG (reference sequence). The CDR3 sequence is CAWTRTVTDTQYF. CDR3 nucleotide sequence: TGTGCCTGGACCAGGACAGTCACAGATACGCAGTATTTT.

This chain uses TRBV7-9 with TRBJ2-7; D gene unclear. Between the trimmed V and J ends, which lost 5 bases and 8 bases, there was a span of 13 bases. CDR1 and CDR2 from the germline V gene are SEHNR and FQNEAQ (reference sequence). The CDR3 runs to 12 residues. The CDR3 sequence: CASSPPDVKQYF. CDR3 nucleotides: TGTGCCAGCAGCCCTCCCGACGTGAAGCAGTACTTC.